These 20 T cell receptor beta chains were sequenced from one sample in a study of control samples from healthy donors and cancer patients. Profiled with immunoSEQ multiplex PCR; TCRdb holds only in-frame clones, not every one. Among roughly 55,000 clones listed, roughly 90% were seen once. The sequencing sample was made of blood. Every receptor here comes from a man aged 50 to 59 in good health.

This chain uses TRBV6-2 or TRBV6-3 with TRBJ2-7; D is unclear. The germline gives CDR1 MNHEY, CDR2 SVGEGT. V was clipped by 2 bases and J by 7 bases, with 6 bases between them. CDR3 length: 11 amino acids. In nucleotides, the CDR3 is TGTGCCAGCAGTTACGGTCGAGAGCAGTACTTC. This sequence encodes CASSYGREQYF.

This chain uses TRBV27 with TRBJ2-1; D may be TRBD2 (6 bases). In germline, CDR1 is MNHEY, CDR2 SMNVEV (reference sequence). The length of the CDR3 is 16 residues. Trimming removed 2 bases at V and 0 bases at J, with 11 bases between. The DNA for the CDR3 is TGTGCCAGCAGTTTAGTCGGGGGAAGCTCCTACAATGAGCAGTTCTTC. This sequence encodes CASSLVGGSSYNEQFF.

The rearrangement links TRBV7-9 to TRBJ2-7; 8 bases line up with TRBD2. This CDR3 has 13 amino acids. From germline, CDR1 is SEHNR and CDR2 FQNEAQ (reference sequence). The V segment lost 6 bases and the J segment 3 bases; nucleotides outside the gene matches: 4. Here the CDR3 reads CASSFSGIYEQYF. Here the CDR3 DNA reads TGTGCCAGCAGTTTTAGCGGGATCTACGAGCAGTACTTC.

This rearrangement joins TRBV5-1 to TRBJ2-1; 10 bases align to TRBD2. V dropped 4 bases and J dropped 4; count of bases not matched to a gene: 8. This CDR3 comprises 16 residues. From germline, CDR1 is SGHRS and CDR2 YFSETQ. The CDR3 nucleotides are TGCGCCAGCAGCACGGCGCCTAGCGGGGGTTACAATGAGCAGTTCTTC. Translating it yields CASSTAPSGGYNEQFF. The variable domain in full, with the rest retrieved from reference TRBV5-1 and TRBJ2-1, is KAGVTQTPRYLIKTRGQQVTLSCSPISGHRSVSWYQQTPGQGLQFLFEYFSETQRNKGNFPGRFSGRQFSNSRSEMNVSTLELGDSALYLCASSTAPSGGYNEQFFGPGTRLTVL.

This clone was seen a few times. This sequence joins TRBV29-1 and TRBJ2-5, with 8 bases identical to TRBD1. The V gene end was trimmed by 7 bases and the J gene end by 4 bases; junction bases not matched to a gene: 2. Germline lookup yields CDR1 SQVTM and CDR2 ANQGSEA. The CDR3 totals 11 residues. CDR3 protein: CSADRGETQYF. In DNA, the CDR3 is TGCAGCGCCGACAGGGGAGAGACCCAGTACTTC.

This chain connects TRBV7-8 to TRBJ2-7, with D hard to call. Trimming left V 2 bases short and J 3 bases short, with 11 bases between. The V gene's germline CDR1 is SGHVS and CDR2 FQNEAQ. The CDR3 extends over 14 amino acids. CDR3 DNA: TGTGCCAGCAGCTTAATTTCTGGGAACTACGAGCAGTACTTC. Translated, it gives CASSLISGNYEQYF.

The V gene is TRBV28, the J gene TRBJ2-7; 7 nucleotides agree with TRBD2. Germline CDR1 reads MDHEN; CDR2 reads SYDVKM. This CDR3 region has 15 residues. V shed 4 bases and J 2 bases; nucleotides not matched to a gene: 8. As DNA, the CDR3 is TGTGCCAGCAGTTCCCCCACGGGGGGAACCTACGAGCAGTACTTC. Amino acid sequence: CASSSPTGGTYEQYF.

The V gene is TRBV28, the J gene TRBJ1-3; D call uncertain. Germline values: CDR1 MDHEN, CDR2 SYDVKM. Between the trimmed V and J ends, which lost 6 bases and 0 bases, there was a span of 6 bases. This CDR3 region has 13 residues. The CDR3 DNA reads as TGTGCCAGCAGACCGCCCTCTGGAAACACCATATATTTT. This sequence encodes CASRPPSGNTIYF.

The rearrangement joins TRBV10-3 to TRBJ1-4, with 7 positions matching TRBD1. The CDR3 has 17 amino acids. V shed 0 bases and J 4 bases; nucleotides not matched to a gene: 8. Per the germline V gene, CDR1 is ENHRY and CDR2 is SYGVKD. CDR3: CAISESISGTDNEKLFF. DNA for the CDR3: TGTGCCATCAGTGAGTCTATTTCCGGGACAGATAATGAAAAACTGTTTTTT.

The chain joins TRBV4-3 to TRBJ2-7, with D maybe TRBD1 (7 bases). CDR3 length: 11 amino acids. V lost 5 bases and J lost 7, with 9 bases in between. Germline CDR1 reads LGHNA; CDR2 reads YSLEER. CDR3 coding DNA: TGCGCCAGCAGCTCAGGGGGGGAGCAGTACTTC. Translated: CASSSGGEQYF.

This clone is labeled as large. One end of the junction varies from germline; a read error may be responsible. As DNA, the CDR3 is TGTGCCAGCAGCTTGGTAGCGGGAGGAACCCCCAATAAGCAGTTCTTC. It codes for CASSLVAGGTPNKQFF. The V call is TRBV5-8, the J call TRBJ2-1; TRBD2 aligns across 10 bases. Germline values: CDR1 SGHTS, CDR2 YDEGEE. CDR3 length: 16 amino acids.

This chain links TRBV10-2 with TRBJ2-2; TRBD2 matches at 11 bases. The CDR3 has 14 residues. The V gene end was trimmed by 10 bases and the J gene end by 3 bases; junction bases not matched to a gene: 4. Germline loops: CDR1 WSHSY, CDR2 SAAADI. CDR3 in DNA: TGCGCCACCGGGACTAGCGGATACACCGGGGAGCTGTTTTTT. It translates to CATGTSGYTGELFF.

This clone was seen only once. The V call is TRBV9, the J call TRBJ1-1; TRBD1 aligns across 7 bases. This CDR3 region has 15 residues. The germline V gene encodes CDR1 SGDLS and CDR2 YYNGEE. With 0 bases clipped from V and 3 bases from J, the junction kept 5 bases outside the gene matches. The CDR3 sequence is CASSVEQGPYTEAFF. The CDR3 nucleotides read TGTGCCAGCAGCGTAGAACAGGGGCCTTACACTGAAGCTTTCTTT.

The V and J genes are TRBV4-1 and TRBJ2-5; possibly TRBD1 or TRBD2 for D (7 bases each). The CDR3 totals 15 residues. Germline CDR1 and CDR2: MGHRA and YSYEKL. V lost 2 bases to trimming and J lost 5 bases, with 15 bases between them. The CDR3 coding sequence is TGCGCCAGCAGCCAAAGGGAGGGGGCCGGGGAGACCCAGTACTTC. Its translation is CASSQREGAGETQYF.

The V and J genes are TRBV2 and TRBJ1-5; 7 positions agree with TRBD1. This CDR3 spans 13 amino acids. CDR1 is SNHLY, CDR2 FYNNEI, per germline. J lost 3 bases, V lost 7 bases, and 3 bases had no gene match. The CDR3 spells CASMGQLNQPQHF. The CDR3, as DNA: TGTGCCAGCATGGGACAGCTCAATCAGCCCCAGCATTTT.

The DNA of the CDR3 is TGTGCCAGCAAATACTTCTATGGCTACACCTTC. Its protein is CASKYFYGYTF. The V gene is TRBV6-5, the J gene TRBJ1-2; D unresolved. The CDR3 runs to 11 residues. Germline V gives CDR1 MNHEY, CDR2 SVGAGI. V gave up 7 bases and J gave up 4 bases, with 7 bases separating them.

The chain's CDR3 is CASSLGSLETQYF. CDR3 in DNA: TGTGCCAGCAGTTTAGGATCTCTGGAGACCCAGTACTTC. The rearrangement uses TRBV12-3 or TRBV12-4 and TRBJ2-5; D remains ambiguous. The CDR3 length is 13 residues. V was pared by 1 base and J by 5 bases, with 8 bases between.

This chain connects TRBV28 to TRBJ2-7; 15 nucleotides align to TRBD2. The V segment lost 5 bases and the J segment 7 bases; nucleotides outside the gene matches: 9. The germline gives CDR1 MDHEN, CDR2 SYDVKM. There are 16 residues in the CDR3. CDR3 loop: CASSEPGLAGGREQYF. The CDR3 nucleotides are TGTGCCAGCAGTGAACCGGGACTAGCGGGAGGAAGGGAGCAGTACTTC.

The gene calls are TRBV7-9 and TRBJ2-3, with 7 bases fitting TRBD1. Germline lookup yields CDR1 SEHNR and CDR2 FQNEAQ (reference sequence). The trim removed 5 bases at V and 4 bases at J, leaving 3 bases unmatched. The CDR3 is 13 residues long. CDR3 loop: CASSPRGPDTQYF. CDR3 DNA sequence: TGTGCCAGCAGCCCGAGGGGGCCAGATACGCAGTATTTT.

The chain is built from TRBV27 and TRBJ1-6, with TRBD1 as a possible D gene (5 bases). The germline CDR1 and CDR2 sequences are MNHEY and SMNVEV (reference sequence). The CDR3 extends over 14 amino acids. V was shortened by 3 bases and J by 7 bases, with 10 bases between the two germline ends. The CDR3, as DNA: TGTGCCAGCAGTTTCGGCAGGGCCAATTCACCCCTCCACTTT. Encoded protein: CASSFGRANSPLHF.